A single sample gave rise to the 25 T cell receptor beta chains below, sequenced in a study of CD8 T cells in Susac syndrome (dated by TCRdb to about 2019). Libraries were prepared through the immunoSEQ multiplex PCR assay. RNA was extracted using the RNeasy kit, and roughly 0.5 to 1 microgram was reverse transcribed with random hexamers. TCRdb took the public reads, trimmed them with fastp at Q25, ran MiXCR for clone calling and kept in-frame beta chains. Each record represents a unique CDR3 protein, reported with the most common genes and DNA among its rows. Here the sample has around 300,000 distinct CDR3 sequences; under 95% occur a single time. The ten largest clones take up roughly 0.07% of the sample. The material sequenced was CD4+ T cells from PBMCs. The receptors were sampled from a human donor with multiple sclerosis.

This clonotype showed up just once. The gene calls are TRBV5-1 and TRBJ1-3; D gene unclear. This CDR3 spans 16 amino acids. Germline lookup yields CDR1 SGHRS and CDR2 YFSETQ. V was shortened by 0 bases and J by 0 bases, with 10 bases between the two germline ends. The CDR3 nucleotides are TGCGCCAGCAGCTTGGCCGAGCCTTCCTCTGGAAACACCATATATTTT. This encodes CASSLAEPSSGNTIYF.

As DNA, the CDR3 is TGTGCCAGCAGCGTAGCCCTAGCGGGAGGTGCGAGCTTCTACAATGAGCAGTTCTTC. Translated, it gives CASSVALAGGASFYNEQFF. This chain joins TRBV9 and TRBJ2-1; 11 bases align to TRBD2. The CDR3 spans 19 residues. V was clipped by 0 bases and J by 3 bases; unmatched bases: 11. CDR1 and CDR2 from the germline V gene are SGDLS and YYNGEE.

The gene calls are TRBV29-1 and TRBJ2-3, with 7 bases identical to TRBD2. The CDR3 totals 14 residues. Losses at the gene ends were 2 bases for V and 2 bases for J; bases not matched to a gene: 4. Germline assignment: CDR1 SQVTM and CDR2 ANQGSEA. The CDR3 region has the DNA TGCAGCGTTGAACCTAGCGGTCACACAGATACGCAGTATTTT. Protein sequence: CSVEPSGHTDTQYF.

In DNA form, the CDR3 reads TGTGCCAGCAGTTTCTCGGGGGGGGGAGGAGATACGCAGTATTTT. Protein product: CASSFSGGGGDTQYF. The genes are TRBV12-3 or TRBV12-4 and TRBJ2-3; 8 bases match TRBD2. The CDR3 contains 15 residues. Trimming removed 3 bases from V and 5 bases from J; junction bases left unmatched: 7.

The count of this clonotype is one. In nucleotides, the CDR3 is TGTGCCAGCAGCCGTGACAGGTTCGCAGCTTTCTTT. It codes for CASSRDRFAAFF. The rearrangement joins TRBV12-3 or TRBV12-4 to TRBJ1-1; TRBD1 is a possible D gene (6 bases). V gave up 6 bases and J gave up 10 bases, with 15 bases separating them. The length of the CDR3 is 12 residues.

The chain combines TRBV20-1 with TRBJ2-5; weak D call: TRBD2 (5 bases). The CDR3 length is 14 residues. With 6 bases removed from V and 0 bases from J, the gap between germline ends came to 14 bases. Germline V gene lookup returns CDR1 DFQATT and CDR2 SNEGSKA (reference sequence). DNA for the CDR3: TGCAGTGCCATCCGAGGGTCGTACCAAGAGACCCAGTACTTC. Its protein is CSAIRGSYQETQYF.

The rearrangement uses TRBV19 and TRBJ1-5; D is ambiguous. V lost 8 bases, J lost 7 bases, and 18 bases lay in between. In germline, CDR1 is LNHDA, CDR2 SQIVND (reference sequence). The CDR3 length is 14 residues. The CDR3 region is CASGPTRWEQPQHF. CDR3 DNA sequence: TGTGCCAGTGGCCCGACCCGGTGGGAACAGCCCCAGCATTTT.

The V and J genes are TRBV20-1 and TRBJ1-4; D gene uncertain. Trimming removed 1 base from V and 7 bases from J, with 7 bases in between. Germline CDR1 is DFQATT and CDR2 is SNEGSKA (reference sequence). This CDR3 is 12 amino acids long. CDR3: CSARGDGEKLFF. The CDR3 coding sequence is TGCAGTGCTAGAGGAGACGGTGAAAAACTGTTTTTT.

V gene TRBV7-6 combines with J gene TRBJ2-1, with 8 bases fitting TRBD2. This CDR3 is 16 amino acids long. Germline V gives CDR1 SGHVS, CDR2 FNYEAQ. The V segment lost 5 bases and the J segment 9 bases; nucleotides outside the gene matches: 15. The CDR3, as DNA: TGTGCCAGCAGCGCGACTAGCGCCGTTGTCCCTGCTGAGCAGTTCTTC. Its translation: CASSATSAVVPAEQFF.

The chain combines TRBV9 with TRBJ2-1; the D gene is possibly TRBD2 (7 bases). The CDR3 loop spans 15 amino acids. Between the trimmed V and J ends, which lost 5 bases and 4 bases, there was a span of 16 bases. CDR1 is SGDLS and CDR2 is YYNGEE in the germline V gene. Here the CDR3 DNA reads TGTGCCAGCAGTGGAGGGGGGGCCAGTTACAATGAGCAGTTCTTC. Translated: CASSGGGASYNEQFF.

This chain connects TRBV11-2 to TRBJ2-7, with 8 bases matching TRBD2. V lost 8 bases, J lost 3 bases, and 9 bases stayed unmatched. The CDR3 covers 14 residues. From germline, CDR1 is SGHAT and CDR2 FQNNGV. CDR3 sequence reads: CASRWVAGYYEQYF. CDR3 bases: TGTGCCAGCCGCTGGGTAGCGGGATACTACGAGCAGTACTTC.

The rearrangement links TRBV21-1 to TRBJ2-6; TRBD1 reflects the table's D call only, with no check against the DNA. TRBV21-1 counts as a pseudogene. The CDR3 spans 19 residues. In DNA, the CDR3 is TGTGCCAGCACCACGCCTCGGGACAGGGGCAGCTCTGGGGCCAACGTCCTGACTTTC. Amino acids: CASTTPRDRGSSGANVLTF.

For this clonotype: Germline is not matched at one junction end, which may reflect a read error. The chain combines TRBV6-5 with TRBJ1-2; weak D call: TRBD1 (6 bases). Germline CDR1 is MNHEY and CDR2 is SVGAGI. The CDR3 consists of 18 residues. The CDR3: CASRYSAVAGESPYGYTF. The CDR3 DNA follows: TGTGCCAGCAGATACTCAGCGGTGGCAGGGGAAAGCCCGTATGGCTACACCTTC.

The V call is TRBV7-9, the J call TRBJ2-2; 8 bases agree with TRBD2. V lost 5 bases, J lost 1 base, and 3 bases stayed unmatched. Per germline, CDR1 SEHNR and CDR2 FQNEAQ (reference sequence). The CDR3 sequence is 15 residues long. The CDR3 DNA follows: TGTGCCAGCAGCCCGGGGGGGGTGAACACCGGGGAGCTGTTTTTT. Residues: CASSPGGVNTGELFF.

This chain uses TRBV4-3 with TRBJ1-5; a weak D match, TRBD1 (5 bases). There are 15 residues in the CDR3. Germline-derived CDR1 and CDR2 are LGHNA and YSLEER. Trimming stripped 0 bases from V and 3 bases from J, with 9 bases between. DNA of the CDR3: TGCGCCAGCAGCCAAGAATTAGGGGTCAATCAGCCCCAGCATTTT. Amino acid sequence: CASSQELGVNQPQHF.

A single count supports this clonotype. The chain is built from TRBV13 and TRBJ1-1; D possibly corresponds to TRBD1 (5 bases). V lost 2 bases and J 6 bases, leaving 10 bases between the germline ends. Germline CDR1 and CDR2: PRHDT and FYEKMQ (reference sequence). This CDR3 spans 13 amino acids. CDR3: CASSLSAGAEAFF. DNA of the CDR3: TGTGCCAGCAGCTTATCAGCGGGGGCTGAAGCTTTCTTT.

Of note for this clonotype: At one end the junction does not follow the germline gene, possibly because of a read error. The V call is TRBV9, the J call TRBJ2-2; tentatively, D is TRBD2 (5 bases). CDR1 is SGDLS, CDR2 YYNGEE, per germline. The CDR3 loop spans 13 amino acids. The CDR3 is CASSALNHGKLFF. The CDR3 nucleotides read TGTGCCAGCAGCGCCTTGAATCACGGGAAGCTGTTTTTT.

This chain links TRBV7-2 with TRBJ1-5, with D uncertain. Trimming removed 1 base from V and 1 base from J, with 8 bases in between. The germline V gene encodes CDR1 SGHTA and CDR2 FQGNSA. There are 15 residues in the CDR3. CDR3 protein: CASSLVYGSNQPQHF. The DNA of the CDR3 is TGTGCCAGCAGCTTAGTGTACGGGAGCAATCAGCCCCAGCATTTT.

This CDR3 reads CASSYGQPREQFF. The CDR3 DNA reads TGCGCCAGCAGCTATGGACAACCTCGGGAGCAGTTCTTC. The V gene is TRBV5-1, the J gene TRBJ2-1; a weak D match, TRBD1 (5 bases). The CDR3 is 13 residues long. V dropped 3 bases and J dropped 10 bases, with 14 bases sitting between them. Germline CDR1 SGHRS, CDR2 YFSETQ.

V and J are TRBV20-1 and TRBJ2-2; 7 nucleotides align to TRBD2. This CDR3 spans 14 amino acids. The V and J ends lost 4 bases and 3 bases, in that order; junction bases with no gene match: 5. Germline V gene data show CDR1 as DFQATT and CDR2 as SNEGSKA (reference sequence). As DNA, the CDR3 is TGCAGTGCTAACGGGGGGTTGGACACCGGGGAGCTGTTTTTT. Encoded protein: CSANGGLDTGELFF.

This rearrangement joins TRBV7-9 to TRBJ1-5; 8 bases match TRBD1. Germline V gives CDR1 SEHNR, CDR2 FQNEAQ (reference sequence). V gave up 6 bases and J gave up 7 bases; unmatched junction bases: 8. The CDR3 length is 14 residues. As DNA, the CDR3 is TGTGCCAGCAGTCGGACAGGGAACGGGCAGCCCCAGCATTTT. Residues: CASSRTGNGQPQHF.

V gene TRBV30 combines with J gene TRBJ2-5, with TRBD2 as a possible D gene (6 bases). The CDR3 spans 14 residues. V was shortened by 4 bases and J by 5 bases, with 17 bases between the two germline ends. Germline V gene lookup returns CDR1 GTSNPN and CDR2 SVGIG (reference sequence). The CDR3 here is CAWTRDSVFETQYF. The CDR3 DNA follows: TGTGCCTGGACACGGGACTCAGTGTTTGAGACCCAGTACTTC.

This clonotype was recorded only once. The chain recombines TRBV11-3 with TRBJ2-3, with D possibly called TRBD1 or TRBD2 (6 bases each). This CDR3 comprises 15 residues. Germline CDR1 reads SGHNT; CDR2 reads YENEEA. The V and J ends lost 2 bases and 4 bases respectively, with 13 bases between them. The CDR3, as DNA: TGTGCCAGCAGCTTAACGGGGGCAGTCTCAGATACGCAGTATTTT. Amino acid sequence: CASSLTGAVSDTQYF. The full variable domain, rest sourced from reference TRBV11-3 and TRBJ2-3, is EAGVVQSPRYKIIEKKQPVAFWCNPISGHNTLYWYLQNLGQGPELLIRYENEEAVDDSQLPKDRFSAERLKGVDSTLKIQPAELGDSAVYLCASSLTGAVSDTQYFGPGTRLTVL.

The chain combines TRBV2 with TRBJ1-4; D unclear. V was pared by 9 bases and J by 7 bases, with 21 bases between. There are 15 residues in the CDR3. The germline CDR1 and CDR2 sequences are SNHLY and FYNNEI. The CDR3 region is CASTKEGFSGEKLFF. The CDR3 nucleotides are TGTGCCAGTACTAAAGAGGGCTTCTCGGGTGAAAAACTGTTTTTT.

The V gene is TRBV27, the J gene TRBJ2-7; 8 bases are shared with TRBD1. The CDR3 is 12 amino acids. Per germline, CDR1 MNHEY and CDR2 SMNVEV (reference sequence). V lost 8 bases, J lost 5 bases, and 5 bases stayed unmatched. The CDR3 region is CASRTGNHEQYF. The CDR3 DNA is TGTGCCAGCCGGACAGGGAACCACGAGCAGTACTTC.